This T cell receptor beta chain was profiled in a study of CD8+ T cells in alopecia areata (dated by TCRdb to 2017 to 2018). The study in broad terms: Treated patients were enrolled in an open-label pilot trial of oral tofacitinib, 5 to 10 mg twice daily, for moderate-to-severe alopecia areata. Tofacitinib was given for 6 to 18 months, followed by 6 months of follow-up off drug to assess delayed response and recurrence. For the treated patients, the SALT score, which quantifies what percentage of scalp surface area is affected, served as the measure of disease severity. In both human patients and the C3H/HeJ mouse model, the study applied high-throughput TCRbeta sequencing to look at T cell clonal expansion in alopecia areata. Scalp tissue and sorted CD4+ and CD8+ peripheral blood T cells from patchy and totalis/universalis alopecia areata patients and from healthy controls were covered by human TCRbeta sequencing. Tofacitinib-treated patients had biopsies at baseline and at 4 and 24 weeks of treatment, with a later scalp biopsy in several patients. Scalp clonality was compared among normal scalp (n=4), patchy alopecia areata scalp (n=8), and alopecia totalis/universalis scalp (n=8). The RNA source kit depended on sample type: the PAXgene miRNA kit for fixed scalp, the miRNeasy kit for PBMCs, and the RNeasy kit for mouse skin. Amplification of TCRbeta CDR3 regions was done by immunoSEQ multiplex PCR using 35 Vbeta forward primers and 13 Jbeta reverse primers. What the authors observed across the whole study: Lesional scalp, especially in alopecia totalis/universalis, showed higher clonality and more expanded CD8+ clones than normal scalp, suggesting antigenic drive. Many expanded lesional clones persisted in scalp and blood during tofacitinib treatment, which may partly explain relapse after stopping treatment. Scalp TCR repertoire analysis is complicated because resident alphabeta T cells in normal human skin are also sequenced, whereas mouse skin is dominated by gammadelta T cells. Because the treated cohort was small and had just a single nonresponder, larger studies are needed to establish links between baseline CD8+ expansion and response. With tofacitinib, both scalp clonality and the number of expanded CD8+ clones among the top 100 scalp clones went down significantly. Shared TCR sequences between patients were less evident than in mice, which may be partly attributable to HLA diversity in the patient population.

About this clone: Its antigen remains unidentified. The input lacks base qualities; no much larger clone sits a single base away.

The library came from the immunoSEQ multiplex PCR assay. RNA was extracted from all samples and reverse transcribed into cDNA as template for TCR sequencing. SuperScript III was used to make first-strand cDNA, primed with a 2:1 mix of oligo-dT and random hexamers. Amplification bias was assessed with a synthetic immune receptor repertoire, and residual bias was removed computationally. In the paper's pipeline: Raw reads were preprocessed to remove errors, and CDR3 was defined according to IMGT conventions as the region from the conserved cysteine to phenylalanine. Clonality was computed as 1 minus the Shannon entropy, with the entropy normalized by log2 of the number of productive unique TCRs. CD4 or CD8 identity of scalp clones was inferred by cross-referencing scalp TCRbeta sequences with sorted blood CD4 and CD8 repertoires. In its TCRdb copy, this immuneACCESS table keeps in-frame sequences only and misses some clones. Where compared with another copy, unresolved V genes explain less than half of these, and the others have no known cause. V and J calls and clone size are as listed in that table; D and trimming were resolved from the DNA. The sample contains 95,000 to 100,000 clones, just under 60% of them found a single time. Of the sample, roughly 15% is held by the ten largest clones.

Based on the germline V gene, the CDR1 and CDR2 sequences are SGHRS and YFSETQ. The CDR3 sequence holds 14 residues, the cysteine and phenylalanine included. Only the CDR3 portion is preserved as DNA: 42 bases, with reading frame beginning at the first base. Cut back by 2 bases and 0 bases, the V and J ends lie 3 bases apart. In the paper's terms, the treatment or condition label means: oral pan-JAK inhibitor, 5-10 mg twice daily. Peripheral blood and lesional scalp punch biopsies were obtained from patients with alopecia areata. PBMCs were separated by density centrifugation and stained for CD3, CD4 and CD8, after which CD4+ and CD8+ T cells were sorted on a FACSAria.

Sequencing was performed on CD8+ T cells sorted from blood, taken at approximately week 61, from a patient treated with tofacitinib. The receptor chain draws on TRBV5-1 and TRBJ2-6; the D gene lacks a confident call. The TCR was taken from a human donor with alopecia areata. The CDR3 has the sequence CASSFNSGANVLTF. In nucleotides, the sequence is TGCGCCAGCAGCTTTAACTCTGGGGCCAACGTCCTGACTTTC.